The clone carrying this T cell receptor (beta chain) was seen more than once but under ten times. Different DNA sequences within this sample yield the same CDR3. The CDR3 covers 13 residues. The V segment lost 3 bases and the J segment 2 bases; nucleotides outside the gene matches: 0. The germline V gene encodes CDR1 LNHDA and CDR2 SQIVND (reference sequence). The repertoire was sequenced with immunoSEQ multiplex PCR; TCRdb's copy has only in-frame clones and lacks some. The sample contains about 130,000 clones, approximately 88% of which appear only once. This sample stems from a study of T cell responses to AZD1222 COVID-19 vaccine.

The specimen was peripheral blood, collected on day 0 of AZD1222 vaccination. The TCR was taken from an adult in good health. This chain uses TRBV19 with TRBJ2-7; 8 positions agree with TRBD2. DNA of the CDR3: TGTGCCAGTAGTATCGGGGGGGCCTACGAGCAGTACTTC. Its protein product is CASSIGGAYEQYF.